Listed below are T cell receptor beta chains from one sample, sequenced in a study of a mutant IDH1 vaccine in newly diagnosed glioma. TCRdb's copy holds only in-frame clones and misses some; the assay was immunoSEQ multiplex PCR. The repertoire holds around 56,000 clones, with roughly 82% as singletons. No antigen has been assigned to these receptors. Material: PBMCs, obtained from a glioma patient whose treatment included an IDH1 peptide vaccine. These receptor sequences come from a woman between 18 and 30 years old with glioma. Some clones in this sample may be carry-over from other donors' samples. Each CDR3 is given with its conserved first and last residue.

v_gene,CDR3aa
TRBV5-6,CASSLVAVEANYGYTF
TRBV30,CAWSVDPGNTEAFF
TRBV19,CASSIAWDRTYEQYF
TRBV15,CATSRRDRIYGYTF
TRBV7-9,CASSLEVDRGYPYEQYF
TRBV2,CASRRLAGDPTDTDTQYF
TRBV20-1,CSARDGYEQYF
TRBV6-4,CARRDGTETYGYTF
TRBV29-1,CSTRVGETQYF
TRBV28,CASSSQTGNYGYTF
TRBV15,CATSRAPAGPPQHF
TRBV5-8,CASSLEPTTEAFF
TRBV29-1,CSVEDLTRVDGGYTF
TRBV10-3,CAISGRGQGSNEQYF
TRBV30,CAWSQGWVQGYTF
TRBV4-2,CASSQDTGSHYNEQFF
TRBV19,CASSIWGQGGNQPQHF
TRBV7-9,CASNQGQTDTQYF
TRBV6-1,CASSPQGRNQPQHF
TRBV7-3,CASTKNGELFF
TRBV9,CASSVDPGQNYGYTF
TRBV9,CASSPGRTRDQPQHF
TRBV2,CASSVAYEQFF
TRBV4-3,CASSQDGSNTGELFF
TRBV5-4,CASKLAGGSPDTQYF